These 14 T cell receptor beta chains were all obtained from the same sample, sequenced in a study of beta chain features in type 1 diabetes. The study reverse transcribed the entire isolated RNA, so it sequenced expressed TCRB transcripts. Clones were read by immunoSEQ multiplex PCR, and TCRdb kept only the in-frame ones, dropping some. The data contain over 100,000 clones, around 15% of them seen just once; the ten biggest clones take up approximately 2.3%. No antigen has been identified for these receptors. Regarding the study as a whole: Within each of all four CD4+ subsets, Type 1 diabetes patients had TCRB CDR3s that were moderately but significantly shorter.

The sequenced sample was central memory CD4+ T cells from blood. The source of these receptors is a man aged 25-40 years with type 1 diabetes.

The J gene is TRBJ2-1, the V gene TRBV6-1; D is possibly TRBD1 or TRBD2 (5 bases each). The CDR3 runs to 15 residues. Between the trimmed V and J ends, which lost 4 bases and 5 bases, there was a span of 15 bases. Germline V lookup: CDR1 MNHNS, CDR2 SASEGT. As DNA, the CDR3 is TGTGCCAGCAGTGCCTCCGGGACGGACAACAATGAGCAGTTCTTC. Translating it yields CASSASGTDNNEQFF.

This clone has only a few counts. This rearrangement joins TRBV6-5 to TRBJ2-2, with TRBD1 matching over 8 bases. Losses at the gene ends were 0 bases for V and 6 bases for J; bases not matched to a gene: 6. Germline V gene data show CDR1 as MNHEY and CDR2 as SVGAGI. The CDR3 spans 16 residues. CDR3 sequence: CASSYSTGVFPGELFF. The CDR3 DNA reads TGTGCCAGCAGTTACTCGACAGGGGTTTTTCCCGGGGAGCTGTTTTTT.

The chain is built from TRBV7-2 and TRBJ1-1; D is possibly TRBD1 (6 bases). Germline CDR1 SGHTA, CDR2 FQGNSA. V shed 1 base and J shed 11 bases, with 14 bases lying between them. CDR3 length: 13 residues. In nucleotides, the CDR3 is TGTGCCAGCAGCTTAGACAGGGTTACGGAGGCTTTCTTT. Its protein is CASSLDRVTEAFF.

V usage is TRBV18 and J usage is TRBJ2-6, with D perhaps being TRBD1 or TRBD2 (5 bases each). CDR1 and CDR2 (germline): KGHSH, LQKENI. V shed 1 base and J shed 0 bases, with 10 bases lying between them. The CDR3 sequence is 17 residues long. CDR3 protein: CASSPLGASSGANVLTF. Written as DNA, the CDR3 is TGTGCCAGCTCACCACTCGGGGCAAGCTCTGGGGCCAACGTCCTGACTTTC.

The gene calls are TRBV2 and TRBJ1-1; tentatively, D is TRBD1 (5 bases). Trimming stripped 6 bases from V and 3 bases from J, with 11 bases between. The CDR3 contains 13 residues. Germline V gene lookup returns CDR1 SNHLY and CDR2 FYNNEI. CDR3 in DNA: TGTGCCAGCAGCCAACAGGCGGACACTGAAGCTTTCTTT. Amino acids: CASSQQADTEAFF.

This clone was seen only a few times. The gene calls are TRBV4-3 and TRBJ1-1; no reliable D call. V was trimmed by 4 bases and J by 4 bases, leaving 13 bases between them. In germline, CDR1 is LGHNA, CDR2 YSLEER. This CDR3 is built from 14 residues. DNA of the CDR3: TGCGCCAGCAGCCCCTCATTTATGGGCACTGAAGCTTTCTTT. Amino acid sequence: CASSPSFMGTEAFF.

This clone was counted a few times. The V and J genes are TRBV5-1 and TRBJ2-1, with 7 bases matching TRBD2. The V gene's germline CDR1 is SGHRS and CDR2 YFSETQ. This CDR3 has 13 residues. V lost 4 bases and J lost 7; bases outside the gene matches: 5. Here the CDR3 DNA reads TGCGCCAGCAGCGCGGGACTATCTAATGAGCAGTTCTTC. This sequence encodes CASSAGLSNEQFF.

This clone was counted between two and nine times. J is TRBJ2-5 and V is TRBV4-1; TRBD2 might be the D (6 bases). Deletions cut 4 bases from V and 5 bases from J, with 20 bases between. CDR3 length: 16 amino acids. The germline gives CDR1 MGHRA, CDR2 YSYEKL. The CDR3 nucleotides are TGCGCCAGCAGCCTCGAGGGGCTAGCGCCGGGGGAGACCCAGTACTTC. Encoded protein: CASSLEGLAPGETQYF.

This clone was detected a few times. The rearrangement uses TRBV5-1 and TRBJ1-1; no clear D gene. Germline CDR1 is SGHRS and CDR2 is YFSETQ. The CDR3 length is 15 residues. The V and J ends lost 0 bases and 0 bases respectively, with 9 bases between them. This CDR3 is CASSLVVGMNTEAFF. CDR3 nucleotides: TGCGCCAGCAGCTTGGTGGTAGGAATGAACACTGAAGCTTTCTTT.

This clone has just a few counts. The chain combines TRBV14 with TRBJ1-1; the match to TRBD1 covers 7 bases. Germline CDR1 is SGHDN and CDR2 is FVKESK. This CDR3 is 15 amino acids long. Trimming at V came to 6 bases and at J to 2 bases, leaving 9 bases not matched to a gene. Written as DNA, the CDR3 is TGTGCCAGCAGGAAATCAGGGGGTTTTAACACTGAAGCTTTCTTT. Amino acids: CASRKSGGFNTEAFF.

The sample holds a few counts of this clone. This chain joins TRBV7-2 and TRBJ2-5; D is unresolved. Germline CDR1 reads SGHTA; CDR2 reads FQGNSA. The length of the CDR3 is 15 residues. Trimming removed 3 bases at V and 1 base at J, with 12 bases between. The CDR3 region has the DNA TGTGCCAGCAGCTTGCAACCGGGCTCCCAAGAGACCCAGTACTTC. It is translated as CASSLQPGSQETQYF.

The chain combines TRBV7-3 with TRBJ2-1, with TRBD2 identical over 7 bases. This CDR3 has 15 amino acids. Germline-derived CDR1 and CDR2 are SGHTA and FQGTGA. Germline trimming cut 5 bases from V and 7 bases from J; bases unmatched to any gene: 11. DNA for the CDR3: TGTGCCAGCAGCAAAGGACTCTCCGGGGGGAATGAGCAGTTCTTC. This sequence encodes CASSKGLSGGNEQFF.

This chain joins TRBV5-1 and TRBJ1-6; D is uncertain. Germline V gene lookup returns CDR1 SGHRS and CDR2 YFSETQ. Trimming removed 0 bases from V and 6 bases from J, with 10 bases in between. CDR3 length equals 15 residues. CDR3 residues: CASSLEAGVNSPLHF. CDR3 DNA sequence: TGCGCCAGCAGCTTGGAGGCAGGAGTTAATTCACCCCTCCACTTT.

This clone was recorded a few times. The chain uses TRBV4-3 and TRBJ2-3, with D tentatively TRBD2 (5 bases). V gave up 3 bases and J gave up 5 bases, with 21 bases separating them. Germline loops: CDR1 LGHNA, CDR2 YSLEER. The CDR3 loop spans 17 amino acids. CDR3 DNA sequence: TGCGCCAGCAGCCAGGGTTTAACTAGTCGGAACCTAGATACGCAGTATTTT. It codes for CASSQGLTSRNLDTQYF.